Below are 28 T cell receptor beta chains sequenced from a single sample in a study of post-analysis software for immune sequencing data. Study results and limitations: Controls had lower frequencies than patients of five or six TRBV segments, which included TRBV5-6, TRBV5-1 and TRBV20-1.

Unique molecular identifiers featured in each of the TCR beta cDNA libraries. Each CDR3 protein is one row after TCRdb ran MiXCR on the PCR reads. This table holds roughly 600,000 distinct CDR3 sequences, roughly two fifths found once. Their specific antigens are unknown. What was sequenced was blood. These receptors came from a girl between 5 and 17 years old with multiple sclerosis.

J is TRBJ2-3 and V is TRBV29-1; 8 nucleotides align to TRBD1. CDR3 length equals 14 residues. From germline, CDR1 is SQVTM and CDR2 ANQGSEA. V lost 6 bases, J lost 4 bases, and 9 bases stayed unmatched. Here the CDR3 DNA reads TGCAGCGTAGAGGGACAGGAGTCCCCAGATACGCAGTATTTT. It yields the protein CSVEGQESPDTQYF.

The chain joins TRBV4-1 to TRBJ2-1; 7 bases line up with TRBD2. Germline CDR1 MGHRA, CDR2 YSYEKL. V trimming: 5 bases; J trimming: 5 bases; junction bases outside the gene matches: 12. This CDR3 region has 16 residues. Here the CDR3 reads CASSGRAFSDNNEQFF. In DNA, the CDR3 is TGCGCCAGCAGCGGGAGGGCCTTCTCCGACAACAATGAGCAGTTCTTC.

This clonotype was recorded a few times. The V and J genes are TRBV6-5 and TRBJ2-1; 8 nucleotides line up with TRBD1. The CDR3 sequence is 15 residues long. V shed 4 bases and J 5 bases; nucleotides not matched to a gene: 7. CDR1 and CDR2 (germline): MNHEY, SVGAGI. DNA for the CDR3: TGTGCCAGCAGTTCCCGGACAGGGTGGGACAATGAGCAGTTCTTC. Encoded protein: CASSSRTGWDNEQFF.

Note on this clonotype: A read error may produce the germline difference seen at one junction end. The chain links TRBV12-3 or TRBV12-4 to TRBJ1-4, with 7 bases aligning to TRBD1. CDR3 length equals 14 residues. The CDR3 DNA reads as TGTGCCAGCAGCCCGGGACAGCATAATGAAGAACTGTTTTTT. Encoded protein: CASSPGQHNEELFF.

The chain is built from TRBV12-3 or TRBV12-4 and TRBJ1-1; perhaps TRBD1 as D (5 bases). Deletions cut 10 bases from V and 11 bases from J, with 17 bases between. This CDR3 is built from 11 residues. The CDR3 sequence is CATARDRAAFF. CDR3 DNA: TGTGCCACCGCCCGGGACCGCGCGGCTTTCTTT.

V and J are TRBV5-1 and TRBJ2-3; the D is unclear. Trimming cost V 4 bases and J 0 bases, with 18 bases left between them. The CDR3 length is 17 residues. Germline V gene data show CDR1 as SGHRS and CDR2 as YFSETQ. The CDR3: CASSPFLDTRSTDTQYF. The DNA for the CDR3 is TGCGCCAGCAGCCCCTTTCTCGACACCAGAAGCACAGATACGCAGTATTTT.

This clonotype was observed a handful of times. V gene TRBV7-9 combines with J gene TRBJ1-2, with D perhaps matching TRBD1 (6 bases). V gave up 10 bases and J gave up 5 bases, with 29 bases separating them. Germline CDR1 SEHNR, CDR2 FQNEAQ (reference sequence). The CDR3 runs 17 residues. The CDR3, as DNA: TGTGCCATCCCCCTAGGACAGCCAGGCGGGGAACTATATGGCTACACCTTC. Its protein is CAIPLGQPGGELYGYTF.

The chain carries TRBV12-3 or TRBV12-4 and TRBJ2-1; 11 bases agree with TRBD2. The trim removed 7 bases at V and 8 bases at J, leaving 7 bases unmatched. CDR3 length: 14 amino acids. CDR3 nucleotides: TGTGCCAGCACCCTGACTAGCGGGGACGATGAGCAGTTCTTC. Protein: CASTLTSGDDEQFF.

This clonotype was seen a few times. CDR3 nucleotides: TGCAGCGTTCGGGGCAGGCACACGGGTACGCAGTATTTT. Translation gives CSVRGRHTGTQYF. The chain links TRBV29-1 to TRBJ2-3; possibly TRBD1 or TRBD2 for D (5 bases each). The CDR3 consists of 13 residues. V was cut by 5 bases and J by 8 bases, with 17 bases left in between. Per germline, CDR1 SQVTM and CDR2 ANQGSEA.

This clonotype was counted a few times. As DNA, the CDR3 is TGTGCCAGCAGCTCCAGGGTGGCAGAGACCCAGTACTTC. Translating it yields CASSSRVAETQYF. This chain connects TRBV7-6 to TRBJ2-5; possibly TRBD1 for D (5 bases). The V gene lost 4 bases and the J gene lost 4 bases, with 10 bases spanning the gap. Per germline, CDR1 SGHVS and CDR2 FNYEAQ. The CDR3 loop spans 13 amino acids. The full variable domain, its missing parts supplied by reference TRBV7-6 and TRBJ2-5, is GAGVSQSPRYKVTKRGQDVALRCDPISGHVSLYWYRQALGQGPEFLTYFNYEAQQDKSGLPNDRFSAERPEGSISTLTIQRTEQRDSAMYRCASSSRVAETQYFGPGTRLLVL.

This clonotype was counted between two and nine times. The chain couples TRBV3-1 to TRBJ2-1, with TRBD2 matching 10 bases. From germline, CDR1 is LGHDT and CDR2 YNNKEL (reference sequence). There are 15 residues in the CDR3. V gave up 9 bases and J gave up 7 bases; unmatched junction bases: 12. The CDR3 nucleotides are TGTGCCAGTAGCAGGGGTCTAGCGGGGGTGAATGAGCAGTTCTTC. As protein: CASSRGLAGVNEQFF.

This clonotype was observed a handful of times. The chain has TRBV12-3 or TRBV12-4 and TRBJ2-5; TRBD2 aligns across 13 bases. Trimming took 3 bases from V and 7 from J; bases not matched to a gene: 5. CDR3 length: 15 residues. The CDR3 coding sequence is TGTGCCAGCAGTTTTGGGACTAGCGGGGAAGGGACCCAGTACTTC. Its translation is CASSFGTSGEGTQYF.

CDR3 sequence (DNA): TGCGCCAGCAGCCCCCTACAAACATACGAGCAGTACTTC. This codes for CASSPLQTYEQYF. The V gene is TRBV5-1, the J gene TRBJ2-7; the D is unclear. The V gene's germline CDR1 is SGHRS and CDR2 YFSETQ. V lost 4 bases to trimming and J lost 4 bases, with 12 bases between them. The CDR3 is made up of 13 amino acids.

The V gene is TRBV7-2, the J gene TRBJ1-2; perhaps TRBD1 as D (5 bases). Germline CDR1 reads SGHTA; CDR2 reads FQGNSA. There are 14 residues in the CDR3. The ends were cut back, 6 bases at V and 7 bases at J, with 18 bases in the middle. The CDR3 region is CASSLRLQEGGYTF. CDR3 coding DNA: TGTGCCAGCAGTTTAAGATTACAGGAGGGTGGCTACACCTTC.

This rearrangement joins TRBV5-5 to TRBJ2-5, with unresolved D. Per germline, CDR1 SGHKS and CDR2 YYEKEE (reference sequence). The CDR3 is made up of 12 amino acids. V shed 0 bases and J shed 9 bases, with 9 bases lying between them. For the CDR3, the DNA is TGTGCCAGCAGCTTGGATCCCAAGGCCCAGTACTTC. As protein: CASSLDPKAQYF.

The table lists this clonotype with a count of one. This chain uses TRBV5-1 with TRBJ2-3; 7 bases align to TRBD1. Losses at the gene ends were 4 bases for V and 6 bases for J; bases not matched to a gene: 14. CDR1 is SGHRS and CDR2 is YFSETQ in the germline V gene. This CDR3 has 16 residues. Here the CDR3 DNA reads TGCGCCAGCAGCGCCAGGGGGATCCTCGGGACGGATACGCAGTATTTT. It is translated as CASSARGILGTDTQYF.

The chain recombines TRBV27 with TRBJ2-5; 10 positions match TRBD1. The CDR3 runs to 13 residues. J was trimmed by 11 bases and V by 1 base; bases with no gene match: 4. From germline, CDR1 is MNHEY and CDR2 SMNVEV (reference sequence). CDR3 loop: CASSLWDRGTQYF. The DNA of the CDR3 is TGTGCCAGCAGTTTATGGGACAGGGGAACGCAGTACTTC.

A few counts support this clonotype. This sequence joins TRBV7-8 and TRBJ2-3; no firm D call. CDR3 length: 17 residues. Germline-derived CDR1 and CDR2 are SGHVS and FQNEAQ. V was shortened by 5 bases and J by 0 bases, with 18 bases between the two germline ends. CDR3 nucleotide sequence: TGTGCCAGCAGCCTGGGTTTAAGGTCGACTAGCACAGATACGCAGTATTTT. It translates to CASSLGLRSTSTDTQYF.

This clonotype was seen only a few times. This sequence joins TRBV27 and TRBJ2-3; no firm D call. This CDR3 has 14 residues. Germline lookup yields CDR1 MNHEY and CDR2 SMNVEV (reference sequence). Trimming cost V 6 bases and J 1 base, with 11 bases left between them. CDR3 sequence reads: CASRQTGGTDTQYF. For the CDR3, the DNA is TGTGCCAGCAGGCAGACCGGCGGCACAGATACGCAGTATTTT.

The V call is TRBV6-5, the J call TRBJ1-1, with D possibly matching TRBD1 (5 bases). Germline CDR1 is MNHEY and CDR2 is SVGAGI. The CDR3 has 16 residues. V lost 0 bases to trimming and J lost 1 base, with 12 bases between them. The CDR3 nucleotides are TGTGCCAGCAGTTACTCGAGTAGAAGGGGGAACACTGAAGCTTTCTTT. It translates to CASSYSSRRGNTEAFF.

The J gene is TRBJ1-1, the V gene TRBV5-1; no definite D call. Per the germline V gene, CDR1 is SGHRS and CDR2 is YFSETQ. V lost 0 bases and J 4 bases, leaving 10 bases between the germline ends. The CDR3 is made up of 14 amino acids. CDR3 in DNA: TGCGCCAGCAGCTTGGGAGCGAACCCCACTGAAGCTTTCTTT. Translation gives CASSLGANPTEAFF. Using reference TRBV5-1 and TRBJ1-1 for the parts outside the CDR3, the full variable domain is KAGVTQTPRYLIKTRGQQVTLSCSPISGHRSVSWYQQTPGQGLQFLFEYFSETQRNKGNFPGRFSGRQFSNSRSEMNVSTLELGDSALYLCASSLGANPTEAFFGQGTRLTVV.

This chain uses TRBV5-1 with TRBJ2-7; the match to TRBD1 covers 12 bases. This CDR3 has 15 residues. V lost 2 bases, J lost 4 bases, and 4 bases stayed unmatched. The germline V gene has CDR1 SGHRS and CDR2 YFSETQ. CDR3 amino acids: CASSFPGQGAYEQYF. The CDR3 region has the DNA TGCGCCAGCAGCTTTCCGGGACAGGGGGCTTACGAGCAGTACTTC. The entire variable domain, with the rest obtained from reference TRBV5-1 and TRBJ2-7, is as follows: KAGVTQTPRYLIKTRGQQVTLSCSPISGHRSVSWYQQTPGQGLQFLFEYFSETQRNKGNFPGRFSGRQFSNSRSEMNVSTLELGDSALYLCASSFPGQGAYEQYFGPGTRLTVT.

The V call is TRBV11-1, the J call TRBJ2-4; D is ambiguous. The V gene lost 2 bases and the J gene lost 8 bases, with 16 bases spanning the gap. The CDR3 totals 15 residues. Germline CDR1 reads SGHAT; CDR2 reads FQDESV (reference sequence). CDR3 DNA sequence: TGTGCCAGCAGCTTAAACCCCCAAGGTGGGGACATTCAGTACTTC. Its protein product is CASSLNPQGGDIQYF.

There are a few counts of this clonotype. The CDR3, as DNA: TGCGCCAGCAAGACTAGCGGGAGGTTGGAGACCCAGTACTTC. Its protein is CASKTSGRLETQYF. The chain links TRBV5-1 to TRBJ2-7; 13 nucleotides agree with TRBD2. The J call may not be correct, given that the DNA end is closer to TRBJ2-5. CDR1 and CDR2 from the germline V gene are SGHRS and YFSETQ. There are 14 residues in the CDR3.

The chain carries TRBV29-1 and TRBJ2-5; possibly TRBD2 for D (6 bases). The V gene lost 0 bases and the J gene lost 3 bases, with 17 bases spanning the gap. The V gene's germline CDR1 is SQVTM and CDR2 ANQGSEA. CDR3 length: 16 amino acids. The CDR3 spells CSVEDLTGEGEETQYF. The CDR3 bases are TGCAGCGTTGAAGATCTAACGGGAGAGGGAGAAGAGACCCAGTACTTC.

The J gene is TRBJ1-1, the V gene TRBV4-1; 9 bases map to TRBD1. This CDR3 spans 19 amino acids. With V trimmed by 2 bases and J by 1 base, 14 bases remained unmatched. In germline, CDR1 is MGHRA, CDR2 YSYEKL. CDR3 DNA: TGCGCCAGCAGCCAAATACAGGGGGCAAGGTTGAAGACGAACACTGAAGCTTTCTTT. Translated: CASSQIQGARLKTNTEAFF.

This clonotype was counted a few times. The V gene is TRBV5-1, the J gene TRBJ2-4, with D perhaps TRBD1 (6 bases). The DNA matches TRBJ2-7 better at its end, which makes the J call doubtful. The CDR3 is made up of 14 amino acids. Looked up from germline, CDR1 is SGHRS and CDR2 is YFSETQ. CDR3 protein: CASSRRTEDYEQYF. CDR3 DNA: TGCGCCAGCAGCCGTAGGACAGAGGACTACGAGCAGTACTTC.

The chain uses TRBV29-1 and TRBJ1-2, with 7 bases fitting TRBD1. The length of the CDR3 is 13 residues. Germline V CDR1 and CDR2: SQVTM, ANQGSEA. The trim removed 5 bases at V and 5 bases at J, leaving 8 bases unmatched. Written as DNA, the CDR3 is TGCAGCGTTCTGGCAGGGGGACCTTATGGCTACACCTTC. Its protein product is CSVLAGGPYGYTF.